The 24 T cell receptor beta chains below come from one sample, sequenced in a study of beta chain features in type 1 diabetes (dated by TCRdb to the late 2010s). The library relied on the immunoSEQ multiplex PCR assay. The entire amount of isolated RNA was reverse transcribed using the High Capacity cDNA Reverse Transcription Kit, so the sequenced TCRB transcripts were expressed ones. The clones in this table, taken by TCRdb from immuneACCESS, are in-frame only. Not every clone is retained; where verified, under half of the shortfall comes from an unresolved V gene, and the cause of the rest is unknown. This sample gives hundreds of thousands of clones in total; about a sixth of them show up just once. Of the sample, 0.093% is held by the ten largest clones. What was sequenced was naive CD4+ T cells from blood. The cell subset or site label corresponds to: true naive CD4+ T cells. These TCRs come from a man aged 18 to 29 in good health.

This clone showed up just a few times. The gene calls are TRBV11-2 and TRBJ1-4; D is unclear. V was shortened by 5 bases and J by 0 bases, with 10 bases between the two germline ends. This CDR3 comprises 15 residues. Germline values: CDR1 SGHAT, CDR2 FQNNGV. In nucleotides, the CDR3 is TGTGCCAGCAGCCCGCAACCGTCAACTAATGAAAAACTGTTTTTT. This translates into CASSPQPSTNEKLFF. Combining the CDR3 with reference TRBV11-2 and TRBJ1-4 gives the whole variable domain EAGVAQSPRYKIIEKRQSVAFWCNPISGHATLYWYQQILGQGPKLLIQFQNNGVVDDSQLPKDRFSAERLKGVDSTLKIQPAKLEDSAVYLCASSPQPSTNEKLFFGSGTQLSVL.

This clone was detected a few times. V and J are TRBV10-3 and TRBJ2-3; 12 bases fit TRBD2. The CDR3 has 14 amino acids. Germline loops: CDR1 ENHRY, CDR2 SYGVKD. With V trimmed by 11 bases and J by 5 bases, 8 bases remained unmatched. The CDR3 region has the DNA TGTGCCTCGAGACTAGCGGGAGTCCAAGATACGCAGTATTTT. Its protein is CASRLAGVQDTQYF.

The chain combines TRBV12-5 with TRBJ2-1, with TRBD1 matching over 7 bases. The CDR3 extends over 15 amino acids. Germline V gene data show CDR1 as LGHNT and CDR2 as FRNRAP. The V and J ends lost 5 bases and 2 bases, in that order; junction bases with no gene match: 6. The CDR3 coding sequence is TGTGCTAGTGGTGCACAGGGGAATGCCTACAATGAGCAGTTCTTC. Its protein is CASGAQGNAYNEQFF.

This clone turned up a few times. The chain recombines TRBV5-1 with TRBJ2-1; D gene unclear. The CDR3 contains 14 residues. CDR1 and CDR2 from the germline V gene are SGHRS and YFSETQ. Trimming stripped 4 bases from V and 6 bases from J, with 14 bases between. In DNA form, the CDR3 reads TGCGCCAGCAGCCCGGGCGGAAGATTCAATGAGCAGTTCTTC. Translating gives CASSPGGRFNEQFF.

This clone has just a few counts. V gene TRBV5-1 combines with J gene TRBJ2-1; 9 nucleotides align to TRBD2. In germline, CDR1 is SGHRS, CDR2 YFSETQ. After removal of 1 base from V and 4 bases from J, the junction contained 3 bases not matched to a gene. The CDR3 runs to 15 residues. The CDR3, as DNA: TGCGCCAGCAGCTTGCGACTAGCGGATTACAATGAGCAGTTCTTC. It codes for CASSLRLADYNEQFF.

The chain is built from TRBV7-3 and TRBJ2-2; maybe TRBD1 (5 bases). V lost 4 bases and J 4 bases, leaving 10 bases between the germline ends. The CDR3 covers 14 residues. Germline loops: CDR1 SGHTA, CDR2 FQGTGA. CDR3: CASSSETVTGELFF. The DNA of the CDR3 is TGTGCCAGCAGCTCAGAGACAGTCACCGGGGAGCTGTTTTTT.

This clone was detected only a few times. The chain couples TRBV7-2 to TRBJ1-1; no firm D call. Germline CDR1 and CDR2: SGHTA and FQGNSA. The CDR3 sequence is 13 residues long. Trimming left V 2 bases short and J 5 bases short, with 9 bases between. The CDR3 reads CASSLKAGTEAFF. DNA of the CDR3: TGTGCCAGCAGCTTAAAAGCTGGGACTGAAGCTTTCTTT.

A few counts support this clone. The gene calls are TRBV7-2 and TRBJ2-7, with D unresolved. V was clipped by 1 base and J by 3 bases, with 10 bases between them. The CDR3 length is 14 residues. Germline CDR1 SGHTA, CDR2 FQGNSA. The CDR3 DNA follows: TGTGCCAGCAGCTTAGGGGCCAGAGACTACGAGCAGTACTTC. Its translation: CASSLGARDYEQYF.

This clone was counted a few times. The gene calls are TRBV4-3 and TRBJ2-5; TRBD1 might be the D (5 bases). The J call may be mistaken, given a closer DNA end match to TRBJ2-7. Germline V gene lookup returns CDR1 LGHNA and CDR2 YSLEER. The CDR3 sequence is 13 residues long. The CDR3 is CASSSRVSYEQYF. CDR3 coding DNA: TGCGCCAGCAGCTCCAGGGTTTCTTACGAGCAGTACTTC.

This clone was recorded a few times. This chain joins TRBV15 and TRBJ2-7, with 9 nucleotides matching TRBD1. The CDR3 sequence is 14 residues long. The germline CDR1 and CDR2 sequences are LNHNV and YYDKDF (reference sequence). Germline trimming cut 8 bases from V and 1 base from J; bases unmatched to any gene: 6. The DNA for the CDR3 is TGTGCCACCCGCATGACAGGGGGATCCTACGAGCAGTACTTC. It encodes CATRMTGGSYEQYF. Using reference TRBV15 and TRBJ2-7 for the parts outside the CDR3, the full variable domain is DAMVIQNPRYQVTQFGKPVTLSCSQTLNHNVMYWYQQKSSQAPKLLFHYYDKDFNNEADTPDNFQSRRPNTSFCFLDIRSPGLGDTAMYLCATRMTGGSYEQYFGPGTRLTVT.

For this clone: Distinct nucleotide sequences in the sample also encode this CDR3. The genes are TRBV2 and TRBJ1-5, with TRBD1 matching 7 bases. Germline CDR1 and CDR2: SNHLY and FYNNEI. This CDR3 spans 14 amino acids. V lost 6 bases, J lost 0 bases, and 2 bases stayed unmatched. The CDR3 DNA reads as TGTGCCAGCAGGGACAGGTCTAGCAATCAGCCCCAGCATTTT. Its protein is CASRDRSSNQPQHF.

This clone was seen only a few times. V and J are TRBV28 and TRBJ2-7; D call uncertain. The CDR3 consists of 13 residues. CDR1 MDHEN and CDR2 SYDVKM come from the germline V gene. The V and J ends lost 6 bases and 2 bases respectively, with 11 bases between them. The CDR3 DNA is TGTGCCAGCAGGGAGCCCTTAACCTACGAGCAGTACTTC. Translation: CASREPLTYEQYF.

A note on this clone: The sample contains more than one DNA sequence encoding this CDR3. This chain joins TRBV29-1 and TRBJ1-2; 7 bases are a match to TRBD1. Trimming removed 1 base from V and 7 bases from J; junction bases left unmatched: 3. CDR1 and CDR2 from the germline V gene are SQVTM and ANQGSEA. This CDR3 spans 12 amino acids. This CDR3 reads CSVEGQGGGYTF. The CDR3 DNA sequence: TGCAGCGTTGAAGGACAGGGTGGTGGCTACACCTTC.

The chain combines TRBV7-6 with TRBJ2-6, with 12 nucleotides matching TRBD1. Germline values: CDR1 SGHVS, CDR2 FNYEAQ. The trim removed 5 bases at V and 7 bases at J, leaving 9 bases unmatched. This CDR3 spans 17 amino acids. The CDR3 bases are TGTGCCAGCAGCCACCGGCGGGACAGGGGGCTAGCCAACGTCCTGACTTTC. Its protein product is CASSHRRDRGLANVLTF.

V and J are TRBV7-2 and TRBJ2-7; D not resolved. CDR1 and CDR2 from the germline V gene are SGHTA and FQGNSA. Trimming took off 5 bases at V and 7 bases at J, with 18 bases between the two ends. The CDR3 is 14 amino acids. CDR3 sequence (DNA): TGTGCCAGCAGCCTGGACGGTGGGGTGGGGGAGCAGTACTTC. It encodes CASSLDGGVGEQYF.

V usage is TRBV5-1 and J usage is TRBJ1-1; D might be TRBD1 (6 bases). The CDR3 covers 18 residues. The ends were cut back, 4 bases at V and 0 bases at J, with 22 bases in the middle. Germline V CDR1 and CDR2: SGHRS, YFSETQ. Here the CDR3 reads CASSPNSGGLTMNTEAFF. In nucleotides, the CDR3 is TGCGCCAGCAGCCCGAATTCGGGGGGGCTCACCATGAACACTGAAGCTTTCTTT.

There are many counts of this clone. Compared with germline, one end of the junction differs, possibly owing to a read error. For the CDR3, the DNA is TGTGCCAGCAGCGTCCCCCGGGGGCCGGTGTTCTTC. This sequence encodes CASSVPRGPVFF. The V call is TRBV7-2, the J call TRBJ2-4; D is possibly TRBD1 or TRBD2 (6 bases each). The CDR3 contains 12 residues. Germline lookup yields CDR1 SGHTA and CDR2 FQGNSA. Full variable domain (rest looked up from reference TRBV7-2 and TRBJ2-4): GAGVSQSPSNKVTEKGKDVELRCDPISGHTALYWYRQSLGQGLEFLIYFQGNSAPDKSGLPSDRFSAERTGGSVSTLTIQRTQQEDSAVYLCASSVPRGPVFFGAGTRLSVL.

This clone has a handful of counts. The gene calls are TRBV30 and TRBJ2-1, with 11 bases matching TRBD2. Germline loops: CDR1 GTSNPN, CDR2 SVGIG (reference sequence). J was trimmed by 7 bases and V by 0 bases; bases with no gene match: 5. CDR3 length: 15 residues. The DNA for the CDR3 is TGTGCCTGGAGTGTAAGGCTAGCGGGGGGAAATGAGCAGTTCTTC. It encodes CAWSVRLAGGNEQFF.

Only a few counts were recorded for this clone. V usage is TRBV25-1 and J usage is TRBJ1-2; perhaps TRBD1 as D (5 bases). The CDR3 is 15 residues long. In germline, CDR1 is MGHDK, CDR2 SYGVNS. V lost 3 bases, J lost 0 bases, and 11 bases lay in between. CDR3 DNA sequence: TGTGCCAGCAGTGAGGCAGACAGATCTAACTATGGCTACACCTTC. Translating gives CASSEADRSNYGYTF.

This chain links TRBV10-3 with TRBJ2-7; tentatively, D is TRBD2 (5 bases). The CDR3 totals 13 residues. Germline CDR1 and CDR2: ENHRY and SYGVKD. V was trimmed by 6 bases and J by 5 bases, leaving 14 bases between them. The DNA of the CDR3 is TGTGCCATCAGAGGCCGGGGTACTGACGAGCAGTACTTC. Protein: CAIRGRGTDEQYF.

This chain links TRBV6-1 with TRBJ1-2, with D tentatively TRBD1 (6 bases). The V gene's germline CDR1 is MNHNS and CDR2 SASEGT. V lost 6 bases and J lost 4, with 12 bases in between. The CDR3 extends over 13 amino acids. The chain's CDR3 is CASRGGQVYGYTF. The CDR3 nucleotides read TGTGCCAGCAGGGGGGGGCAAGTCTATGGCTACACCTTC.

The rearrangement links TRBV5-1 to TRBJ2-3; tentatively, D is TRBD1 (6 bases). The CDR3 runs 15 residues. V dropped 0 bases and J dropped 3 bases, with 11 bases sitting between them. Per germline, CDR1 SGHRS and CDR2 YFSETQ. This chain's CDR3 is CASSLGDRRTDTQYF. The CDR3 DNA is TGCGCCAGCAGCTTGGGCGACAGGCGGACAGATACGCAGTATTTT.

There are a few counts of this clone. CDR3 DNA: TGTGCCAGCAGACCCGCCGGCAGTCCGGGGGAGCCCCAGCATTTT. It specifies CASRPAGSPGEPQHF. J is TRBJ1-5 and V is TRBV2; D is possibly TRBD1 (5 bases). The V and J ends lost 6 bases and 8 bases respectively, with 20 bases between them. The CDR3 length is 15 residues. Germline V gives CDR1 SNHLY, CDR2 FYNNEI.

This clone came up a few times. This chain uses TRBV28 with TRBJ1-2, with D hard to call. The CDR3 loop spans 11 amino acids. Per the germline V gene, CDR1 is MDHEN and CDR2 is SYDVKM. V dropped 2 bases and J dropped 7 bases, with 5 bases sitting between them. The CDR3 DNA follows: TGTGCCAGCAGTTTACGTCGTGGCTACACCTTC. It is translated as CASSLRRGYTF.